Listed below are T cell receptor beta chains from one sample, sequenced in a study of T cell responses to AZD1222 COVID-19 vaccine. TCRdb's table, derived via immunoSEQ multiplex PCR, lists solely in-frame clones and lacks some. The sample contains about 99,000 clones, roughly 90% of which appear only once. The sample was peripheral blood, taken on day 0 of AZD1222 vaccination. The receptors were gathered from an adult in good health. The CDR3 runs from the conserved cysteine through the conserved F or W.

j_gene: TRBJ2-7; v_gene: TRBV18; CDR3aa: CASSIGTSGTSYEQYF
j_gene: TRBJ2-5; v_gene: TRBV6-5; CDR3aa: CASSRDPFPETQYF
j_gene: TRBJ1-1; v_gene: TRBV12-2; CDR3aa: CASRLEDALEAFF
j_gene: TRBJ2-7; v_gene: TRBV7-2; CDR3aa: CASSLGDRALRRPYEQYF
j_gene: TRBJ2-2; v_gene: TRBV19; CDR3aa: CASRAGGPPGELFF
j_gene: TRBJ2-7; v_gene: TRBV27; CDR3aa: CASSNNTYEQYF
j_gene: TRBJ2-1; v_gene: TRBV5-1; CDR3aa: CASSPTPTGGGEQFF
j_gene: TRBJ1-3; v_gene: TRBV4-3; CDR3aa: CASSQAGHRGPGSGNTIYF
j_gene: TRBJ2-6; v_gene: TRBV3-1/TRBV3-2; CDR3aa: CASSQGYRTGDSGANVLTF
j_gene: TRBJ1-2; v_gene: TRBV10-3; CDR3aa: CAIRATGVYGYTF
j_gene: TRBJ2-3; v_gene: TRBV4-3; CDR3aa: CASSQVSTDTQYF
j_gene: TRBJ2-7; v_gene: TRBV19; CDR3aa: CASSPRRVQYEQYF
j_gene: TRBJ2-3; v_gene: TRBV9; CDR3aa: CASSVDNYRGTDTQYF
j_gene: TRBJ2-5; v_gene: TRBV12-3/TRBV12-4; CDR3aa: CASTQGRETQYF
j_gene: TRBJ1-2; v_gene: TRBV7-2; CDR3aa: CASSLGRGLGGYTF
j_gene: TRBJ1-2; v_gene: TRBV10-3; CDR3aa: CAISEGVNYGYTF
j_gene: TRBJ1-2; v_gene: TRBV18; CDR3aa: CASSPGSTGDDGYTF
j_gene: TRBJ2-1; v_gene: TRBV5-6; CDR3aa: CASSLAVLGGYEQFF
j_gene: TRBJ2-7; v_gene: TRBV7-6; CDR3aa: CASSPTSGSSYEQYF
j_gene: TRBJ2-2; v_gene: TRBV7-2; CDR3aa: CASSSSGALTGELFF
j_gene: TRBJ1-2; v_gene: TRBV5-6; CDR3aa: CASSFTGTQRTLGYTF
j_gene: TRBJ1-6; v_gene: TRBV30; CDR3aa: CAWTGQLKGSYNSPLHF
j_gene: TRBJ2-7; v_gene: TRBV4-2; CDR3aa: CASSHDPVYEQYF
j_gene: TRBJ2-2; v_gene: TRBV30; CDR3aa: CAWTGTSAPGELFF
j_gene: TRBJ2-7; v_gene: TRBV5-1; CDR3aa: CASSLALKRESYEQYF
j_gene: TRBJ1-3; v_gene: TRBV4-1; CDR3aa: CASSSHPGTLKFGNTIYF
j_gene: TRBJ2-1; v_gene: TRBV10-1; CDR3aa: CAVPRGTVYEQFF
j_gene: TRBJ1-5; v_gene: TRBV15; CDR3aa: CATSRSLNQPQHF
j_gene: TRBJ1-5; v_gene: TRBV7-2; CDR3aa: CASSLARVGIDQPQHF
j_gene: TRBJ2-6; v_gene: TRBV30; CDR3aa: CAWKSGSGANVLTF
j_gene: TRBJ1-1; v_gene: TRBV18; CDR3aa: CASSPFRTENTEAFF
j_gene: TRBJ2-2; v_gene: TRBV28; CDR3aa: CASSLRFRTGELFF
j_gene: TRBJ1-1; v_gene: TRBV19; CDR3aa: CASSIARLNTEAFF
j_gene: TRBJ1-1; v_gene: TRBV7-9; CDR3aa: CASSPTAGLNTEAFF
j_gene: TRBJ2-2; v_gene: TRBV4-2; CDR3aa: CASSQVRTDTGELFF
j_gene: TRBJ2-2; v_gene: TRBV9; CDR3aa: CASSSGGTRGTGELFF
j_gene: TRBJ2-2; v_gene: TRBV6-2/TRBV6-3; CDR3aa: CASSYMRGSTGELFF
j_gene: TRBJ1-3; v_gene: TRBV6-2/TRBV6-3; CDR3aa: CASSLTGTAGNTIYF
j_gene: TRBJ1-1; v_gene: TRBV28; CDR3aa: CASSSGTGGTEAFF
j_gene: TRBJ2-2; v_gene: TRBV6-4; CDR3aa: CASSDLAGTGELFF
j_gene: TRBJ1-1; v_gene: TRBV14; CDR3aa: CASSQGHSAFF
j_gene: TRBJ2-2; v_gene: TRBV23-1; CDR3aa: CASSQSRITGELFF
j_gene: TRBJ1-4; v_gene: TRBV5-1; CDR3aa: CASGLDRGDEKLFF
j_gene: TRBJ2-2; v_gene: TRBV19; CDR3aa: CASSLPRQGPGGNTGELFF
j_gene: TRBJ1-2; v_gene: TRBV5-1; CDR3aa: CASSLARNEENYGYTF
j_gene: TRBJ1-5; v_gene: TRBV5-5; CDR3aa: CASSLYPFNQPQHF
j_gene: TRBJ2-2; v_gene: TRBV6-5; CDR3aa: CASSPGTDTGELFF